The sequence of this T cell receptor (beta chain) was determined in a study of shared T cell receptors in the human thymus. Sequencing was performed with immunoSEQ multiplex PCR; in TCRdb, only in-frame clones are kept and a portion is missing. In the table there are about 660,000 clones, 88% of which are singletons. V was clipped by 3 bases and J by 2 bases, with 17 bases between them. This CDR3 has 17 residues. The V gene's germline CDR1 is SGHTA and CDR2 FQGNSA. These data were also filed under a second study, of human thymus T cells. From that report: Among unrelated individuals, related research reported thymic repertoires that overlapped highly.

This sequence originates from a boy less than two years old with a congenital heart defect. Sequenced sample: thymocytes. The chain recombines TRBV7-2 with TRBJ1-3, with D hard to call. CDR3 sequence: CASSLELGTIPGNTIYF. The CDR3 DNA sequence: TGTGCCAGCAGCTTGGAGTTGGGTACCATCCCTGGAAACACCATATATTTT.